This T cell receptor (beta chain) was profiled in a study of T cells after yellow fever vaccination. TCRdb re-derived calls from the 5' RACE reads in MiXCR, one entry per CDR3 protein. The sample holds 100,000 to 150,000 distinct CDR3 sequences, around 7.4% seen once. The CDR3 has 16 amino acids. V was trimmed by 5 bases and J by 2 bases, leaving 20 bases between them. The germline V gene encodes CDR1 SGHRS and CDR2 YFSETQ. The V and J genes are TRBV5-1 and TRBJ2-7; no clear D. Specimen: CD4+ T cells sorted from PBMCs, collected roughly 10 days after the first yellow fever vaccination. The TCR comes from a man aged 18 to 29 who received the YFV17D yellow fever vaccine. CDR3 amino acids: CASRSIMSTGPYEQYF. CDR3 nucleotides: TGCGCCAGCAGGAGTATTATGTCAACCGGGCCCTACGAGCAGTACTTC.